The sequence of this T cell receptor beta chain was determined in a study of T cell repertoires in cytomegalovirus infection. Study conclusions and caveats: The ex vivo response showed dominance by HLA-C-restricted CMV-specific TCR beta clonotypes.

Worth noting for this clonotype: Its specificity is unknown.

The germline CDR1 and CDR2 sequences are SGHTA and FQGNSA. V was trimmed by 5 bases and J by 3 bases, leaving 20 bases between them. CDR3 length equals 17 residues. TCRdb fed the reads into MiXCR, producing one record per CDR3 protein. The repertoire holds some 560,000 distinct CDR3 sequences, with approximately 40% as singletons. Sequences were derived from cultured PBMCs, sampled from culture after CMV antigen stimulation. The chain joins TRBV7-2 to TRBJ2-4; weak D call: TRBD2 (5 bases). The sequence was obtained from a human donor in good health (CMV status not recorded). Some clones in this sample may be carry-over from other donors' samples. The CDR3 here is CASSPNRPTTIKNIQYF. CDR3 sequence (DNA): TGTGCCAGCAGCCCCAACCGGCCGACGACTATCAAAAACATTCAGTACTTC.